These 6 T cell receptor beta chains share one sample of origin, sequenced in a study of T cell responses to AZD1222 COVID-19 vaccine. Sequenced by immunoSEQ multiplex PCR; TCRdb stores in-frame clones only, minus some. The sample yields roughly 100,000 clones, 90% seen once. Specimen: peripheral blood, collected on day 0 of AZD1222 vaccination. These receptors were taken from an adult in good health.

The genes are TRBV4-1 and TRBJ2-2; 8 bases map to TRBD1. Germline V gene lookup returns CDR1 MGHRA and CDR2 YSYEKL. V shed 0 bases, J shed 6 bases, and the junction held 3 bases outside the gene matches. The CDR3 is 15 residues long. For the CDR3, the DNA is TGCGCCAGCAGCCAAGAACCAGGGGGCTCCGGGGAGCTGTTTTTT. This sequence encodes CASSQEPGGSGELFF.

The genes are TRBV9 and TRBJ2-7; maybe TRBD2 (5 bases). Germline values: CDR1 SGDLS, CDR2 YYNGEE. The V gene lost 2 bases and the J gene lost 5 bases, with 11 bases spanning the gap. CDR3 length equals 13 residues. CDR3 residues: CASSVGNADEQYF. The CDR3 DNA follows: TGTGCCAGCAGCGTCGGGAACGCCGACGAGCAGTACTTC.

Written as DNA, the CDR3 is TGTGCCAGCGGGGGCAGGGGGCTTTCCTATGGCTACACCTTC. It translates to CASGGRGLSYGYTF. The V gene is TRBV7-8, the J gene TRBJ1-2; 8 bases match TRBD1. Unmatched junction bases numbered 9, after V lost 8 bases and J lost 4 bases. The germline V gene encodes CDR1 SGHVS and CDR2 FQNEAQ. The length of the CDR3 is 14 residues.

The rearrangement uses TRBV7-2 and TRBJ2-3; a possible D gene is TRBD1 (7 bases). The CDR3 sequence is 14 residues long. Germline lookup yields CDR1 SGHTA and CDR2 FQGNSA. Trimming cost V 5 bases and J 4 bases, with 13 bases left between them. DNA for the CDR3: TGTGCCAGCAGCCCGCAGGGGGGTGCAGATACGCAGTATTTT. Translated, it gives CASSPQGGADTQYF.

The rearrangement uses TRBV5-4 and TRBJ1-5, with TRBD1 as a possible D gene (6 bases). The germline V gene encodes CDR1 SGHNT and CDR2 YYREEE (reference sequence). The ends were cut back, 6 bases at V and 6 bases at J, with 10 bases in the middle. The CDR3 contains 12 residues. Here the CDR3 reads CASNIQGQPQHF. The CDR3 nucleotides read TGTGCCAGCAACATACAGGGTCAGCCCCAGCATTTT.

This chain joins TRBV6-4 and TRBJ2-1; 9 positions match TRBD1. The CDR3 has 15 amino acids. The junction had 4 bases not matched to a gene; V was cut back by 0 bases and J by 7 bases. Germline V gives CDR1 MRHNA, CDR2 SNTAGT. The CDR3 is CASSDSTGGSNEQFF. CDR3 DNA sequence: TGTGCCAGCAGTGACTCGACAGGGGGTTCTAATGAGCAGTTCTTC.